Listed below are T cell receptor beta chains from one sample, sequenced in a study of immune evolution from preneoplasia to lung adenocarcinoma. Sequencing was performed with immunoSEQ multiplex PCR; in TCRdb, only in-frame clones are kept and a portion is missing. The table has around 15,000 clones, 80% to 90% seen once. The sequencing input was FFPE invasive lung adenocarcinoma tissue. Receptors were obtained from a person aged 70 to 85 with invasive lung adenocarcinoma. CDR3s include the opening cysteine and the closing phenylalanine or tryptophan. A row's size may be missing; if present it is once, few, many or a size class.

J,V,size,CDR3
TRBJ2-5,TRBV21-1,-,CAKGRETQYF
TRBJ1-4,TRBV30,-,CAWSPPFAGTEKLFF
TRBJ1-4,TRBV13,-,CASSQTTNEKLFF
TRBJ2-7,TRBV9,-,CASSVGASGRGVYEQYF
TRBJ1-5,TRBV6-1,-,CASTSDGFNQPQHF
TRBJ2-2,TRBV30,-,CAWSATGHGELFF
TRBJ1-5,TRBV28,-,CASSGSGSNQPQHF
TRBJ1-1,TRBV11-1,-,CASSLALTGLNTEAFF
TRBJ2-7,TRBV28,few,CASSFGTGFGEQYF
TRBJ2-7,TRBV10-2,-,CASRMDRGIWYEQYF
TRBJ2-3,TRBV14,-,CASSQSLGQDTQYF
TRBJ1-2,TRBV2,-,CASSWTLNYGYTF
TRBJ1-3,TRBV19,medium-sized,CASSTGQGSGNTIYF
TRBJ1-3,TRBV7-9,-,CASSLVRNTIYF
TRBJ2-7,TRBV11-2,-,CASGASGGYEQYF
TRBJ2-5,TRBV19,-,CASSRTGLGETQYF
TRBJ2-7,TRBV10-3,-,CAISERLAGNSYEQYF
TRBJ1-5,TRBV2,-,CASSEQSYSNQPQHF
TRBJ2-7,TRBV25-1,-,CASSGRGYEQYF
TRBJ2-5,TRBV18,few,CASSPTGTSGSGAQYF
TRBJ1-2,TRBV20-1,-,CSARTGGGYTF
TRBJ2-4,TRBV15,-,CATSLGYAGNVAKNIQYF
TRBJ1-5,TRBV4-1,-,CASSRQGNQPQHF
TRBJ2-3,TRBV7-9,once,CASSLWGAGGTDTQYF
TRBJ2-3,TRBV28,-,CASSLALAGGQDTQYF
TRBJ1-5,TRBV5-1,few,CASSLSWQDNQPQHF
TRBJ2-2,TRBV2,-,CASSDRMGGELFF
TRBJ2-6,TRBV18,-,CASSPPGSGANVLTF
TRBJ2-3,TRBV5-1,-,CASSELAGAPTDTQYF
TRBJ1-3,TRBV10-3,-,CAISEERSGNTIYF
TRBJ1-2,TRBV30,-,CAWNRDYGYTF
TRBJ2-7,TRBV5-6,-,CASSLLGGRAYEQYF
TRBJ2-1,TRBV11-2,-,CASSLIGQNEQFF
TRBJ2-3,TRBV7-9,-,CASSPQPAVTDTQYF
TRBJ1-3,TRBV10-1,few,CASSESRQGISGNTIYF
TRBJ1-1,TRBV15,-,CATSRVREGTEAFF
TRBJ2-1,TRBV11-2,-,CASTKGAAYNEQFF
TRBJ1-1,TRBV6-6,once,CASSPKQAYTEAFF
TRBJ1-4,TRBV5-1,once,CASSLRGTENEKLFF
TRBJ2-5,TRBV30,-,CAWSGGQAPYQETQYF
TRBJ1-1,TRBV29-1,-,CSACGQLNTEAFF
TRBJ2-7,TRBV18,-,CASSPMTGAYEQYF
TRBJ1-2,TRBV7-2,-,CASSLGSLDYGYTF
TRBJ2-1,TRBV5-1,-,CASSSTQTGYNEQFF
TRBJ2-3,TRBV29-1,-,CSVRTGDTQYF
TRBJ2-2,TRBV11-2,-,CASSLVPGELFF
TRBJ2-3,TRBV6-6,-,CASGTMDTQYF
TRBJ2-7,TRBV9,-,CASSVSSGTSIHEQYF
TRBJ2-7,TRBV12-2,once,CASRSFYEQYF
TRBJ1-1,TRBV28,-,CASSSPAGIITEAFF
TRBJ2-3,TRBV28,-,CASRDSRGTDTQYF